The present T cell receptor beta chain was sequenced within a study of blood T cell repertoires in COVID-19. Generated by immunoSEQ multiplex PCR, the TCRdb table keeps only in-frame clones and is missing some. In the table there are 40,000 to 50,000 clones, roughly 90% of which are singletons. The germline V gene encodes CDR1 SGHRS and CDR2 YFSETQ. The CDR3 is 15 residues long. Trimming took off 7 bases at V and 1 base at J, with 16 bases between the two ends. The source is a man in his forties or fifties with active COVID-19. The chain links TRBV5-1 to TRBJ2-3; tentatively, D is TRBD2 (5 bases). Source material: peripheral blood. This CDR3 is CASGPWRAGTDTQYF. The DNA of the CDR3 is TGCGCCAGCGGCCCATGGAGAGCGGGCACAGATACGCAGTATTTT. Full variable domain (rest looked up from reference TRBV5-1 and TRBJ2-3): KAGVTQTPRYLIKTRGQQVTLSCSPISGHRSVSWYQQTPGQGLQFLFEYFSETQRNKGNFPGRFSGRQFSNSRSEMNVSTLELGDSALYLCASGPWRAGTDTQYFGPGTRLTVL.